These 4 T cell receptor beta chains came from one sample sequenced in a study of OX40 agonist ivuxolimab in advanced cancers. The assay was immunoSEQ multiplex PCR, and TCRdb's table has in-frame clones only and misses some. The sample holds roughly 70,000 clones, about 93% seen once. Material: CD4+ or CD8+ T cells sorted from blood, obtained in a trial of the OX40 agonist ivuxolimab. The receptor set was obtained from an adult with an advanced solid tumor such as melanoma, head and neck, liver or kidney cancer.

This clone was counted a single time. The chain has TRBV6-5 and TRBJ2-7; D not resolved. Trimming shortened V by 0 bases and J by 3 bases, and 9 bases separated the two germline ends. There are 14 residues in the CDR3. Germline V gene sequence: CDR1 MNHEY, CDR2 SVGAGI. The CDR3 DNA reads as TGTGCCAGCAGTTACTCGCGCAGCGACTACGAGCAGTACTTC. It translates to CASSYSRSDYEQYF.

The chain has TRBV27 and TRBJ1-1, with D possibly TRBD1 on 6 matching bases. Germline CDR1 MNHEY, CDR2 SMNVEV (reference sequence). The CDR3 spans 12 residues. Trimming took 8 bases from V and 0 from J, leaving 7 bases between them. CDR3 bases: TGTGCCAGCGGACAGCTGAACACTGAAGCTTTCTTT. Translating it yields CASGQLNTEAFF.

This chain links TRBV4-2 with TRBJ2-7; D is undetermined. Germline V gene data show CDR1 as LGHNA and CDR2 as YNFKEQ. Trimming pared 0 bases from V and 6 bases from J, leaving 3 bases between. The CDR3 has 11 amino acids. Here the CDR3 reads CASSQDREQYF. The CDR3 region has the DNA TGTGCCAGCAGCCAAGATCGCGAGCAGTACTTC.

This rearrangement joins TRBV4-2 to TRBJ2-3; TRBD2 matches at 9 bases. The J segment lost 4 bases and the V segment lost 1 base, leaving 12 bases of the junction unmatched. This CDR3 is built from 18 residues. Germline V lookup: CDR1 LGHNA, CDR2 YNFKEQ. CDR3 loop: CASSQGFYERGDSDTQYF. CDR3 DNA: TGTGCCAGCAGCCAAGGTTTTTATGAGCGGGGGGATTCAGATACGCAGTATTTT.